The clone carrying this T cell receptor beta chain was found a few times. Its antigen remains unidentified. The entry originates in a study of cytomegalovirus exposure and HLA in healthy donors. Points from the study as a whole: Later analysis identified about 17,000 TCR beta sequences associated with HLA alleles, using a false discovery rate threshold of 0.05. Among immune exposure information, only CMV serostatus was available. Analysis performed later showed TCR beta chains linked to HLA being more clonally expanded than equally common others. Many donors carried some public TCRs, although rarity characterized most TCR sequences.

Trimming left V 4 bases short and J 1 base short, with 14 bases between. The CDR3 has 16 amino acids. Germline assignment: CDR1 SGHNT and CDR2 YYREEE (reference sequence). A multiplex PCR was run with 60 Vbeta primers and 13 Jbeta primers. Method: immunoSEQ multiplex PCR; TCRdb's copy keeps in-frame clones and lacks some. The table records approximately 140,000 clones, around 65% of them present only once. This clonotype was sampled from a male donor in good health and CMV-seronegative. The rearrangement joins TRBV5-4 to TRBJ2-2, with a possible D match to TRBD2 (5 bases). Specimen: PBMCs. The CDR3 region has the DNA TGTGCCAGCAGCCCCGGAGGTTATGGGAACACCGGGGAGCTGTTTTTT. It encodes CASSPGGYGNTGELFF.